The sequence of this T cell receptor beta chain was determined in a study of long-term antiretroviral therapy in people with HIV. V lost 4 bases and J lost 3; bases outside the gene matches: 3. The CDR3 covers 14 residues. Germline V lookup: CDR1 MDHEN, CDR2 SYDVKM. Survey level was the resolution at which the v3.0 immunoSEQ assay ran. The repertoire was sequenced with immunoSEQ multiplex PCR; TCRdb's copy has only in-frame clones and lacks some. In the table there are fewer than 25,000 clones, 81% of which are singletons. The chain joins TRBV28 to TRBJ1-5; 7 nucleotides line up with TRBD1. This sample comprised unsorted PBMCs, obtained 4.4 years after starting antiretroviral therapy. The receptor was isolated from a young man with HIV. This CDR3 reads CASSYRGVNQPQHF. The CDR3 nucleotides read TGTGCCAGCAGTTACAGGGGAGTCAATCAGCCCCAGCATTTT.